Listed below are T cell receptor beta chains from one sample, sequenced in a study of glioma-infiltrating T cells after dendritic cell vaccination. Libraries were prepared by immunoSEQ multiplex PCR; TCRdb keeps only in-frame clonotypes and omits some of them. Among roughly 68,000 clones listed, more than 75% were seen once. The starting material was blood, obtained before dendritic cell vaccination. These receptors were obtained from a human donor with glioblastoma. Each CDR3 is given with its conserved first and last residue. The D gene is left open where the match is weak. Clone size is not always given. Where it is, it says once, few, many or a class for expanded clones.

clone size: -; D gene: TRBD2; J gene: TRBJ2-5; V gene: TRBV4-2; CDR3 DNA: TGTGCCAGCAGCCAAGACTGGACTAGCGGGCGCGAGACCCAGTACTTC; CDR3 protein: CASSQDWTSGRETQYF
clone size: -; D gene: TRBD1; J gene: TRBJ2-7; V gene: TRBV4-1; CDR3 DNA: TGCGCCAGCAGCCAAGATCTACGGACAGGGTTGTACGAGCAGTACTTC; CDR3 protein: CASSQDLRTGLYEQYF
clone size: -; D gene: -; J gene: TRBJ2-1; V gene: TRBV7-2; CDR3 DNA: TGTGCCAACACCCTCTCCTACAATGAGCAGTTCTTC; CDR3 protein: CANTLSYNEQFF
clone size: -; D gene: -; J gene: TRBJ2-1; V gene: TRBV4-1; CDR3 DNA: TGCGCCAGCAGCCAAAGGGGTGAGCAGTTCTTC; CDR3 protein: CASSQRGEQFF
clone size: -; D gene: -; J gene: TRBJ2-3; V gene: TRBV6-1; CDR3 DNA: TGTGCCAGCATGGACACGTACACAGATACGCAGTATTTT; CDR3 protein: CASMDTYTDTQYF
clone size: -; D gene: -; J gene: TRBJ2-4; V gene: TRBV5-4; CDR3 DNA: TGTGCCAGCAGCAGAACCGGGGGGCCCGCCAAAAACATTCAGTACTTC; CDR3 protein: CASSRTGGPAKNIQYF
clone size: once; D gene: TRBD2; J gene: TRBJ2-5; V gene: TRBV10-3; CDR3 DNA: TGTGCCATCAGTGAGGGGACTACTCAAGAGACCCAGTACTTC; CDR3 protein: CAISEGTTQETQYF
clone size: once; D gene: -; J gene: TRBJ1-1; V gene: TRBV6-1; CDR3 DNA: TGTGCCAGTCGGGTGGACACTGAAGCTTTCTTT; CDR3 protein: CASRVDTEAFF
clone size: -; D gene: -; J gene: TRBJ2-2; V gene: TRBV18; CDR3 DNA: TGTGCCAGCTCACCACCGTTACTAGCGAACACCGGGGAGCTGTTTTTT; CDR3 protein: CASSPPLLANTGELFF
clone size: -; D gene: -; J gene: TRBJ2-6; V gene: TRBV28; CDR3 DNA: TGTGCCAGCAGCCCGGAGTCTGGGGCCAACGTCCTGACTTTC; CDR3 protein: CASSPESGANVLTF
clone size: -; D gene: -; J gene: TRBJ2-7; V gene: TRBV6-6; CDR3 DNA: TGTGCCAGCAGTTACCACTACGAGCAGTACTTC; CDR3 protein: CASSYHYEQYF